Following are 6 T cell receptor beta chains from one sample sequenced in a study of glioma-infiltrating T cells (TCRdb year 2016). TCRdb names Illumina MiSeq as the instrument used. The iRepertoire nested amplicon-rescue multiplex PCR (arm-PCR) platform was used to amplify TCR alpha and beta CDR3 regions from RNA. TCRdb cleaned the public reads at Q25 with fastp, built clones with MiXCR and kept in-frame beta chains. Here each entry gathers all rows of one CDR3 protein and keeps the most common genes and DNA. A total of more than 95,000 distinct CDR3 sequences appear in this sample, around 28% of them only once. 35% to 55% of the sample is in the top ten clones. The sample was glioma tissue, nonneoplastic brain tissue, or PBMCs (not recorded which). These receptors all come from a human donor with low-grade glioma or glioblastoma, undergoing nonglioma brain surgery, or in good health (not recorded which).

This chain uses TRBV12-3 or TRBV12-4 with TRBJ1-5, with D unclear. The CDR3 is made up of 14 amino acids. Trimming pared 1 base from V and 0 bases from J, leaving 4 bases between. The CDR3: CASSLGDSNQPQHF. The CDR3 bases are TGTGCCAGCAGTTTAGGAGATAGCAATCAGCCCCAGCATTTT.

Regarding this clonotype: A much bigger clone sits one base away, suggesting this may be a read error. The CDR3 nucleotides read TGCGCCAGCAGCCAAGAGGGACCTTACAATCAGCAGTTCTTC. This sequence encodes CASSQEGPYNQQFF. The chain joins TRBV4-3 to TRBJ2-1; D assignment may be TRBD1 or TRBD2 (5 bases each). The CDR3 covers 14 residues. Germline V gene data show CDR1 as LGHNA and CDR2 as YSLEER.

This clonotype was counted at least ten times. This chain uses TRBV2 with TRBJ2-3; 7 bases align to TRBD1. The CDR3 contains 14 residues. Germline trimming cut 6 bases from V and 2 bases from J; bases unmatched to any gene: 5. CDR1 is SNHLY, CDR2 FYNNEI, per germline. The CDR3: CASSPGQDTDTQYF. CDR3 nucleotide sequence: TGTGCCAGCAGCCCCGGACAGGACACAGATACGCAGTATTTT.

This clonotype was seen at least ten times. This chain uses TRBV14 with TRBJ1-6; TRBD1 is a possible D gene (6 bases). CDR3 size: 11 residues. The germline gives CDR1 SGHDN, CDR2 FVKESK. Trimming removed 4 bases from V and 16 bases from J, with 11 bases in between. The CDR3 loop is CASSLTGDLHF. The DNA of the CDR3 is TGTGCCAGCAGCCTGACAGGAGATCTCCACTTT. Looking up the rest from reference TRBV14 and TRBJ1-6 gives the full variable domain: EAGVTQFPSHSVIEKGQTVTLRCDPISGHDNLYWYRRVMGKEIKFLLHFVKESKQDESGMPNNRFLAERTGGTYSTLKVQPAELEDSGVYFCASSLTGDLHFGNGTRLTVT.

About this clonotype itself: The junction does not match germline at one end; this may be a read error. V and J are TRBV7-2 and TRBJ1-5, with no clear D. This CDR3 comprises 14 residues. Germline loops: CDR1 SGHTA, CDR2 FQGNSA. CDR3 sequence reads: CASSSPERGQTQHF. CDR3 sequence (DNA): TGTGCCAGCAGCTCACCTGAACGGGGTCAGACCCAGCATTTT.

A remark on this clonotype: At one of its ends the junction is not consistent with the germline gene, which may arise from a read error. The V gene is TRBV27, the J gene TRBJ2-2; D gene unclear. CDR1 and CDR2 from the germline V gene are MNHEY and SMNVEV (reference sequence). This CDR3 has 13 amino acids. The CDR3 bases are TGTGCCAGCACGTCGACGAACACCGGGCAGCTGTTTTTT. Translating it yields CASTSTNTGQLFF.